This T cell receptor beta chain is from a study of T cells after yellow fever vaccination. The CDR3 contains 15 residues. Looked up from germline, CDR1 is KGHSH and CDR2 is LQKENI. V dropped 4 bases and J dropped 8; count of bases not matched to a gene: 9. A single record per CDR3 protein comes from TCRdb applying MiXCR to the 5' RACE reads. The sample yields roughly 520,000 distinct CDR3 sequences, 21% seen once. The chain employs TRBV18 and TRBJ1-4; 8 bases align to TRBD1. The sequenced sample was PBMCs, obtained 20 to 25 days after the first yellow fever vaccination. This TCR was recovered from a man aged 18 to 30 who received the YFV17D yellow fever vaccine. This CDR3 reads CASSQGQGREEKLFF. DNA of the CDR3: TGTGCCAGCTCACAAGGACAGGGACGGGAAGAAAAACTGTTTTTT.